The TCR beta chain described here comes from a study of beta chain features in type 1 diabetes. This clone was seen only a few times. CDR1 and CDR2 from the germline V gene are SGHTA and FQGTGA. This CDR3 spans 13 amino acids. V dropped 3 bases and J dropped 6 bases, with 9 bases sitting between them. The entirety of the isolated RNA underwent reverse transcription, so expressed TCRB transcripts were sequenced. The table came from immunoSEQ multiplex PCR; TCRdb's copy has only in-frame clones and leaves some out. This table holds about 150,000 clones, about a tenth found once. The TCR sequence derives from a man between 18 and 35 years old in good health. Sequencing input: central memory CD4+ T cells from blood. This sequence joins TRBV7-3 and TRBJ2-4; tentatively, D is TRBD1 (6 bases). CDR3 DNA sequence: TGTGCCAGCAGCTTCCAGGACAGAAACATTCAGTACTTC. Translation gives CASSFQDRNIQYF.